Given below is one T cell receptor (beta chain) in context. The antigen remains undetermined. This record comes from a study of T cell responses to AZD1222 COVID-19 vaccine. General study points: In all cases, repertoires were sampled only after the peak T cell response. Among vaccine-associated CD4 TCRs, coverage spanned spike, with dominance at 160-218 and 743-854.

This table comes from immunoSEQ multiplex PCR, and its TCRdb copy is limited to in-frame clones, with some not included. The sample shows 150,000 to 200,000 clones, approximately 94% of them seen only once. Germline V gene sequence: CDR1 SEHNR, CDR2 FQNEAQ (reference sequence). CDR3 length: 14 residues. Trimming cost V 4 bases and J 0 bases, with 10 bases left between them. Source: peripheral blood, taken on day 0 of AZD1222 vaccination. The rearrangement uses TRBV7-9 and TRBJ2-7, with a weak D call TRBD1 (5 bases). The sequence derives from an adult in good health. The DNA of the CDR3 is TGTGCCAGCAGCTCTGACAGTACCTCCTACGAGCAGTACTTC. Its protein product is CASSSDSTSYEQYF.